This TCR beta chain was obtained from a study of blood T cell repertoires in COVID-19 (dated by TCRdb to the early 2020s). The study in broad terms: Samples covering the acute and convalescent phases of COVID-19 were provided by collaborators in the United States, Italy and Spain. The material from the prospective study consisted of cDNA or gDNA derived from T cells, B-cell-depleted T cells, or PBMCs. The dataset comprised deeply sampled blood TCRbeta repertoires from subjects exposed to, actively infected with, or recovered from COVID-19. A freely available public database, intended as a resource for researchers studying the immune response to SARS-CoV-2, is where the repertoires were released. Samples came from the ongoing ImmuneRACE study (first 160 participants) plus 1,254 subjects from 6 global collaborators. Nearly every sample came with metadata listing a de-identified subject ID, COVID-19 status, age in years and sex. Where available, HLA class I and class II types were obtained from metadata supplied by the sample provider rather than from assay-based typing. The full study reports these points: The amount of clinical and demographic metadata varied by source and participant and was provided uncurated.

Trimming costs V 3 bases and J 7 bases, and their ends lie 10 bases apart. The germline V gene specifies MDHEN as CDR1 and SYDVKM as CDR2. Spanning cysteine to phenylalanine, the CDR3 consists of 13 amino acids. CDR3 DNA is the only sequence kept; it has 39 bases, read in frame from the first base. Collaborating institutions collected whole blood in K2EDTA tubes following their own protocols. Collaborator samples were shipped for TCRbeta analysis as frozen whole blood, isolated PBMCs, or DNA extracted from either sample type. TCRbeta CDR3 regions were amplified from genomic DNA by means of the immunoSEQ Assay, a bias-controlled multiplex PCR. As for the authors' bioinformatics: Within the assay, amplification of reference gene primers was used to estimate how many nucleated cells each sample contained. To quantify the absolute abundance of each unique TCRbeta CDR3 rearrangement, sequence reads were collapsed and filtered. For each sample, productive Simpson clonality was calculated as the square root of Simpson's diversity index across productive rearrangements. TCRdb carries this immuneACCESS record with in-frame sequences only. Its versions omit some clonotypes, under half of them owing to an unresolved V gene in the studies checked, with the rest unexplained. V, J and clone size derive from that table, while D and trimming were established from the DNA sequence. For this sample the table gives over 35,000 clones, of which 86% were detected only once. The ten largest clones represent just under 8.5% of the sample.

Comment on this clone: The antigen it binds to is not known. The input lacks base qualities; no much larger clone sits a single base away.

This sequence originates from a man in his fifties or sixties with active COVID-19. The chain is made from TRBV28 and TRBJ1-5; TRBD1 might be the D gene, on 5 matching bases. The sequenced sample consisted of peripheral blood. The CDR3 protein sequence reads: CASSFHGQQPQHF. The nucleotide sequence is TGTGCCAGCAGTTTTCATGGACAACAGCCCCAGCATTTT.